The clone carrying this T cell receptor beta chain was counted ten times or more. The antigen is not known. TCRdb re-called the 5' RACE reads with MiXCR, one entry per CDR3 protein. The sample has approximately 250,000 distinct CDR3 sequences, around 15% seen once. These data belong to a study of T-cell memory formation after mild COVID-19. Whole-study context: In these data, TCR clusters were largely donor specific. Findings and limits, study-wide: Clones that got smaller from day 15 to 85 had even CD4/CD8, while clones growing later tipped toward CD4+.

This receptor was identified in a man aged 18 to 35 who had mild COVID-19 (a few samples of this study predate the infection). Cell type and time point are not known. Sequenced input: PBMCs or a T cell subset sorted from them (not recorded which).

This CDR3 reads CASSLSGGANTGELFF. CDR3 nucleotides: TGTGCCAGCAGCTTAAGCGGGGGGGCGAACACCGGGGAGCTGTTTTTT. This chain joins TRBV7-9 and TRBJ2-2; 10 bases are shared with TRBD2. CDR3 length: 16 amino acids. V was clipped by 2 bases and J by 0 bases; unmatched bases: 0. The germline V gene encodes CDR1 SEHNR and CDR2 FQNEAQ (reference sequence).